What follows is one T cell receptor (beta chain) and its context. The data originate from a study of blood T cell repertoires in COVID-19. Study context: The samples span acute and convalescent COVID-19 from the United States, Italy and Spain. PBMCs, B-cell-depleted T cells, or T cells provided the cDNA or gDNA that made up the material.

This CDR3 spans 15 amino acids. Germline V CDR1 and CDR2: ENHRY, SYGVKD. V was trimmed by 2 bases and J by 3 bases, leaving 14 bases between them. Repertoires were generated with immunoSEQ multiplex PCR, while TCRdb's copy carries only in-frame clones and drops some. The sample has some 290,000 clones; roughly 86% are singletons. The sequencing input was peripheral blood. The rearrangement joins TRBV10-3 to TRBJ2-7; a weak D match, TRBD2 (5 bases). This TCR was sampled from a woman aged 30 to 39 with COVID-19, enrolled during active disease. CDR3 in DNA: TGTGCCATCAGTGAGATGACGGGAACCGTCTACGAGCAGTACTTC. It yields the protein CAISEMTGTVYEQYF.